The 13 T cell receptor beta chains below come from one sample, sequenced in a study of cytomegalovirus exposure and HLA in healthy donors. Both 60 Vbeta primers and 13 Jbeta primers went into the PCR. This table comes from immunoSEQ multiplex PCR, and its TCRdb copy is limited to in-frame clones, with some not included. The sample consists of about 94,000 clones, roughly four fifths of them appearing once. What was sequenced was PBMCs. These receptors were taken from a human donor in good health.

The chain recombines TRBV10-3 with TRBJ2-3, with 15 bases fitting TRBD2. CDR3 length: 17 residues. V gave up 6 bases and J gave up 5 bases; unmatched junction bases: 9. The germline V gene has CDR1 ENHRY and CDR2 SYGVKD. This CDR3 is CAIRAGLAGGRGDTQYF. CDR3 nucleotides: TGTGCCATCAGAGCGGGACTAGCGGGGGGTCGTGGAGATACGCAGTATTTT.

This chain uses TRBV6-1 with TRBJ2-7; 7 bases line up with TRBD1. Germline V gene lookup returns CDR1 MNHNS and CDR2 SASEGT. The J segment lost 1 base and the V segment lost 7 bases, leaving 7 bases of the junction unmatched. The CDR3 sequence is 14 residues long. The CDR3 DNA sequence: TGTGCCAGCATCGTACGACAGGGTTCCTACGAGCAGTACTTC. Protein sequence: CASIVRQGSYEQYF.

J is TRBJ2-7 and V is TRBV30; 10 bases are a match to TRBD2. CDR1 GTSNPN and CDR2 SVGIG come from the germline V gene (reference sequence). This CDR3 is built from 17 residues. Trimming cost V 0 bases and J 2 bases; bases outside gene matches: 10. The CDR3 region has the DNA TGTGCCTGGAGTGTGGGGGTAGCGGGGGGCCCCACCTACGAGCAGTACTTC. This translates into CAWSVGVAGGPTYEQYF.

The chain links TRBV2 to TRBJ2-2; D perhaps matches TRBD1 (6 bases). The CDR3 covers 13 residues. The V end lost 6 bases, the J end lost 1 base, and 6 bases lay between the germline ends. CDR1 is SNHLY, CDR2 FYNNEI, per germline. In DNA form, the CDR3 reads TGTGCCAGCAGGGGACAGAACACCGGGGAGCTGTTTTTT. This gives the protein CASRGQNTGELFF. Complete variable domain (other parts from reference TRBV2 and TRBJ2-2): EPEVTQTPSHQVTQMGQEVILRCVPISNHLYFYWYRQILGQKVEFLVSFYNNEISEKSEIFDDQFSVERPDGSNFTLKIRSTKLEDSAMYFCASRGQNTGELFFGEGSRLTVL.

In its sample, this clone was seen a few times. The V gene is TRBV4-3, the J gene TRBJ1-1, with TRBD1 matching 8 bases. CDR3 length: 14 amino acids. Germline V lookup: CDR1 LGHNA, CDR2 YSLEER. V was clipped by 3 bases and J by 1 base; unmatched bases: 1. The CDR3 DNA is TGCGCCAGCAGCCAGGGACAGGCGAACACTGAAGCTTTCTTT. This encodes CASSQGQANTEAFF.

The chain has TRBV10-3 and TRBJ2-1; TRBD2 agrees at 9 bases. J was trimmed by 10 bases and V by 7 bases; bases with no gene match: 8. This CDR3 is built from 13 residues. The germline V gene has CDR1 ENHRY and CDR2 SYGVKD. CDR3 nucleotide sequence: TGTGCCATCACTAGCGGGAACATAGGGGAGCAGTTCTTC. Translation: CAITSGNIGEQFF.

This chain links TRBV7-2 with TRBJ2-5, with 10 bases that match TRBD2. V shed 4 bases and J 2 bases; nucleotides not matched to a gene: 4. Germline CDR1 reads SGHTA; CDR2 reads FQGNSA. The CDR3 is 15 residues long. DNA for the CDR3: TGTGCCAGCAGCTATAGCGGGGGGACTCAAGAGACCCAGTACTTC. It encodes CASSYSGGTQETQYF.

The chain has TRBV5-8 and TRBJ2-1; weak D call: TRBD2 (6 bases). V lost 0 bases and J 10 bases, leaving 17 bases between the germline ends. The CDR3 consists of 15 residues. CDR1 is SGHTS and CDR2 is YDEGEE in the germline V gene. The CDR3 is CASSLAGTPNEEQFF. The CDR3 DNA sequence: TGTGCCAGCAGCTTGGCCGGGACTCCAAACGAAGAGCAGTTCTTC.

Comment on this clone: One junction end does not reproduce the germline sequence, and a read error may be involved. V usage is TRBV6-5 and J usage is TRBJ1-2; 10 positions agree with TRBD1. CDR3 length: 13 residues. Germline V gene sequence: CDR1 MNHEY, CDR2 SVGAGI. The CDR3 DNA sequence: TGTGCCAGCAGTTACTCGGGGACAGGGGATCCTTGGTTC. Translated: CASSYSGTGDPWF.

V and J are TRBV5-4 and TRBJ2-5, with 9 bases fitting TRBD1. V was pared by 4 bases and J by 1 base, with 11 bases of the junction left unmatched. The germline V gene encodes CDR1 SGHNT and CDR2 YYREEE (reference sequence). This CDR3 is built from 17 residues. Here the CDR3 DNA reads TGTGCCAGCAGCGCGGACCCGGGACAGGGATTCCAAGAGACCCAGTACTTC. Protein: CASSADPGQGFQETQYF.

This clone has just a few counts. V is TRBV7-2 and J is TRBJ2-5; 7 bases are a match to TRBD1. The CDR3 spans 14 residues. Germline values: CDR1 SGHTA, CDR2 FQGNSA. The junction had 10 bases not matched to a gene; V was cut back by 7 bases and J by 5 bases. The CDR3 region has the DNA TGTGCCAGCACCACGACAGGGTTCGGGGAGACCCAGTACTTC. The encoded protein is CASTTTGFGETQYF.

The V call is TRBV2, the J call TRBJ2-3; TRBD2 might be the D (5 bases). CDR1 is SNHLY and CDR2 is FYNNEI in the germline V gene. The length of the CDR3 is 15 residues. Between the trimmed V and J ends, which lost 10 bases and 3 bases, there was a span of 20 bases. CDR3 protein: CAKQVVGVWTDTQYF. In DNA form, the CDR3 reads TGTGCCAAGCAGGTAGTGGGAGTTTGGACAGATACGCAGTATTTT.

This sequence joins TRBV7-2 and TRBJ1-4, with 10 nucleotides matching TRBD1. CDR1 and CDR2 from the germline V gene are SGHTA and FQGNSA. Unmatched junction bases numbered 9, after V lost 7 bases and J lost 10 bases. There are 14 residues in the CDR3. The CDR3 DNA sequence: TGTGCCAGCACCACCGGGACAGGGGACTCAAAACTGTTTTTT. Protein product: CASTTGTGDSKLFF.